These T cell receptor beta chains were read from a single sample in a study of shared clonotypes between healthy human individuals. Clones were read by immunoSEQ multiplex PCR, and TCRdb kept only the in-frame ones, dropping some. This table holds 520,000 or so clones, 79% found once. Sequencing was done on a sample of PBMCs. The source is a woman between 40 and 55 years old in good health. Some clones in this sample may be carry-over from other donors' samples. Each CDR3 is given with its conserved first and last residue. D genes are given only for firm matches. For some rows the clone size is stated as once, few or many, or as a class when expanded; others skip it.

CDR3nt: TGTGCCAGCAGTTACTCGGGCAAGGGGGCCCAGCATTTT; CDR3aa: CASSYSGKGAQHF; j_gene: TRBJ1-5; v_gene: TRBV6-6; abundance: once; d_gene: NA
CDR3nt: TGTGCCAGCTCACCTCTTGGGGGATATGTTGGTAATGAGCAGTTCTTC; CDR3aa: CASSPLGGYVGNEQFF; j_gene: TRBJ2-1; v_gene: TRBV18; abundance: NA; d_gene: NA
CDR3nt: TGTGCCAGCAGAGCCGGGGGGGTCTATGGCTACACCTTC; CDR3aa: CASRAGGVYGYTF; j_gene: TRBJ1-2; v_gene: TRBV28; abundance: NA; d_gene: NA
CDR3nt: TGTGCCAGCAGCCCGAGGAGGCCATCCTACGAGCAGTACTTC; CDR3aa: CASSPRRPSYEQYF; j_gene: TRBJ2-7; v_gene: TRBV4-2; abundance: NA; d_gene: NA
CDR3nt: TGCAGCGCGGGTCTCCCAGACAATGAGCAGTTCTTC; CDR3aa: CSAGLPDNEQFF; j_gene: TRBJ2-1; v_gene: TRBV29-1; abundance: many; d_gene: NA
CDR3nt: TGTGCCAGCAGTTACGCTCAGGACATTGGCTACACCTTC; CDR3aa: CASSYAQDIGYTF; j_gene: TRBJ1-2; v_gene: TRBV6-6; abundance: NA; d_gene: NA
CDR3nt: TGTGCCAGCAGTTACTCCGGGACAGGGGACACTGAAGCTTTCTTT; CDR3aa: CASSYSGTGDTEAFF; j_gene: TRBJ1-1; v_gene: TRBV6-5; abundance: NA; d_gene: TRBD1
CDR3nt: TGTGCCAGCAGACGGGACAGGGATGCTTTCTTT; CDR3aa: CASRRDRDAFF; j_gene: TRBJ1-1; v_gene: TRBV2; abundance: NA; d_gene: TRBD1
CDR3nt: TGTGCCAGCAGCATAACGGACAGACACCTTGCAACTAATGAAAAACTGTTTTTT; CDR3aa: CASSITDRHLATNEKLFF; j_gene: TRBJ1-4; v_gene: TRBV5-6; abundance: NA; d_gene: NA
CDR3nt: TGTGCCAGCAGCTTGGAGGGGCGGAAGACCCAGTACTTC; CDR3aa: CASSLEGRKTQYF; j_gene: TRBJ2-5; v_gene: TRBV5-6; abundance: NA; d_gene: NA
CDR3nt: TGTGCCAGCTCACCCCCGTCTGTTCGGAATGAGCAGTTCTTC; CDR3aa: CASSPPSVRNEQFF; j_gene: TRBJ2-1; v_gene: TRBV18; abundance: NA; d_gene: NA
CDR3nt: TGTGCCATCAGTGAGCCCGGACTAGCCCTGAGCTCCTACGAGCAGTACTTC; CDR3aa: CAISEPGLALSSYEQYF; j_gene: TRBJ2-7; v_gene: TRBV10-3; abundance: NA; d_gene: TRBD2
CDR3nt: TGTGCCACCTACGACACAGGGTTGGCAGAGACCCAGTACTTC; CDR3aa: CATYDTGLAETQYF; j_gene: TRBJ2-5; v_gene: TRBV6-6; abundance: NA; d_gene: NA
CDR3nt: TGTGCCAGCAGCTTGGTGGACAGGCACTATGGCTACACCTTC; CDR3aa: CASSLVDRHYGYTF; j_gene: TRBJ1-2; v_gene: TRBV5-6; abundance: NA; d_gene: TRBD1
CDR3nt: TGCGCCAGCCGACTAGCGGGAGGGATAGTGTACGAGCAGTACTTC; CDR3aa: CASRLAGGIVYEQYF; j_gene: TRBJ2-7; v_gene: TRBV10-2; abundance: NA; d_gene: TRBD2
CDR3nt: TGTGCCAGCAGCCGGGACAGGGGGCTCGGACAGCCCCAGCATTTT; CDR3aa: CASSRDRGLGQPQHF; j_gene: TRBJ1-5; v_gene: TRBV7-2; abundance: NA; d_gene: TRBD1
CDR3nt: TGCAGCGTCCAAGGGTTAGGGTCTAGCTCCTACGAGCAGTACTTC; CDR3aa: CSVQGLGSSSYEQYF; j_gene: TRBJ2-7; v_gene: TRBV29-1; abundance: NA; d_gene: NA
CDR3nt: TGTGCCAGCAGTTTCAACATCCAAAATCAGCCCCAGCATTTT; CDR3aa: CASSFNIQNQPQHF; j_gene: TRBJ1-5; v_gene: TRBV27; abundance: once; d_gene: NA
CDR3nt: TGTGCCAGTAGTTTAAGCCGGACAGGCCAGCCCCAGCATTTT; CDR3aa: CASSLSRTGQPQHF; j_gene: TRBJ1-5; v_gene: TRBV19; abundance: NA; d_gene: TRBD1
CDR3nt: TGCGCCAGCGGTAGACAGGAAGGGACTGAAGCTTTCTTT; CDR3aa: CASGRQEGTEAFF; j_gene: TRBJ1-1; v_gene: TRBV10-2; abundance: NA; d_gene: NA
CDR3nt: TGTGCCAGCAGTCCTCGACGGGGGGCCTCCTACGAGCAGTACTTC; CDR3aa: CASSPRRGASYEQYF; j_gene: TRBJ2-7; v_gene: TRBV6-1; abundance: many; d_gene: NA
CDR3nt: TGTGCCAGCAGTCCCCAGGGGGTAAACACTGAAGCTTTCTTT; CDR3aa: CASSPQGVNTEAFF; j_gene: TRBJ1-1; v_gene: TRBV27; abundance: NA; d_gene: TRBD1
CDR3nt: TGCAGCGTCACAGCAGGGTTCCCTTCCCCCGGGGAGCTGTTTTTT; CDR3aa: CSVTAGFPSPGELFF; j_gene: TRBJ2-2; v_gene: TRBV29-1; abundance: NA; d_gene: NA
CDR3nt: TGTGCCAGCAGCGTAGAGGACAGGGGAGGCTACGAGCAGTACTTC; CDR3aa: CASSVEDRGGYEQYF; j_gene: TRBJ2-7; v_gene: TRBV9; abundance: NA; d_gene: TRBD1
CDR3nt: TGTGCCAGCTGCCTTGCGATGGAGACCCAGTACTTC; CDR3aa: CASCLAMETQYF; j_gene: TRBJ2-5; v_gene: TRBV2; abundance: NA; d_gene: NA
CDR3nt: TGCAGCGTGAGAGGGGGGGATAACTATGGCTACACCTTC; CDR3aa: CSVRGGDNYGYTF; j_gene: TRBJ1-2; v_gene: TRBV29-1; abundance: NA; d_gene: NA
CDR3nt: TGTGCCAGCAGCATCGGGATAGGGGGCGATCAGCCCCAGCATTTT; CDR3aa: CASSIGIGGDQPQHF; j_gene: TRBJ1-5; v_gene: TRBV7-8; abundance: NA; d_gene: TRBD1
CDR3nt: TGTGCCAGTAGTTCCACAGGGGTCCTAGAGACCCAGTACTTC; CDR3aa: CASSSTGVLETQYF; j_gene: TRBJ2-5; v_gene: TRBV19; abundance: NA; d_gene: TRBD1
CDR3nt: TGTGCCAGCAGCCAGGAGACTAGCGAGAGGGGCTACGAGCAGTACTTC; CDR3aa: CASSQETSERGYEQYF; j_gene: TRBJ2-7; v_gene: TRBV14; abundance: NA; d_gene: TRBD2
CDR3nt: TGTGCCACCAGCAGAGATCCAACTAGCGGGAGGGCCGAGCAGTTCTTC; CDR3aa: CATSRDPTSGRAEQFF; j_gene: TRBJ2-1; v_gene: TRBV15; abundance: NA; d_gene: TRBD2
CDR3nt: TGTGCCTGGAGTGTACTCGGCAGGGCGGGCGAGCAGTACTTC; CDR3aa: CAWSVLGRAGEQYF; j_gene: TRBJ2-7; v_gene: TRBV30; abundance: NA; d_gene: NA
CDR3nt: TGTGCCAGCAGTTTAAGGTTGGGGGGCAACTATGGCTACACCTTC; CDR3aa: CASSLRLGGNYGYTF; j_gene: TRBJ1-2; v_gene: TRBV27; abundance: NA; d_gene: NA
CDR3nt: TGCGCCAGCAGCTTAAGCACAGATACGCAGTATTTT; CDR3aa: CASSLSTDTQYF; j_gene: TRBJ2-3; v_gene: TRBV5-1; abundance: NA; d_gene: NA
CDR3nt: TGCGCCAGCAGCCAAGATAGGCGGGACTACGAGCAGTACTTC; CDR3aa: CASSQDRRDYEQYF; j_gene: TRBJ2-7; v_gene: TRBV4-1; abundance: NA; d_gene: NA
CDR3nt: TGTGCCAGCAGCCCCCGTAGCGGGAGGAGCTCCTACGAGCAGTACTTC; CDR3aa: CASSPRSGRSSYEQYF; j_gene: TRBJ2-7; v_gene: TRBV7-9; abundance: NA; d_gene: TRBD2
CDR3nt: TGTGCCAGCAGCGGCCGGGACAGGGGCCTGGTGGGCTCTAACTATGGCTACACCTTC; CDR3aa: CASSGRDRGLVGSNYGYTF; j_gene: TRBJ1-2; v_gene: TRBV7-8; abundance: NA; d_gene: TRBD1
CDR3nt: TGCGCCAGCAGTGAGGGGGGGCCGGGGCTAGCGGATTCCTACGAGCAGTACTTC; CDR3aa: CASSEGGPGLADSYEQYF; j_gene: TRBJ2-7; v_gene: TRBV10-2; abundance: many; d_gene: NA
CDR3nt: TGCGCCAGCAGCGCCTTTTTGCGGGGCCTCAATGAGCAGTTCTTC; CDR3aa: CASSAFLRGLNEQFF; j_gene: TRBJ2-1; v_gene: TRBV4-1; abundance: few; d_gene: NA
CDR3nt: TGTGCCAGCAGCGTGGTGCCGTACGAGCAGTACTTC; CDR3aa: CASSVVPYEQYF; j_gene: TRBJ2-7; v_gene: TRBV2; abundance: NA; d_gene: NA
CDR3nt: TGTGCCAGCAGCTTAGTCGCAGGGGGATCTTCACCCCTCCACTTT; CDR3aa: CASSLVAGGSSPLHF; j_gene: TRBJ1-6; v_gene: TRBV11-2; abundance: NA; d_gene: TRBD1
CDR3nt: TGCGCCAGCAGCCAAGGACGGACTAGCGGCTACGAGCAGTACTTC; CDR3aa: CASSQGRTSGYEQYF; j_gene: TRBJ2-7; v_gene: TRBV4-3; abundance: NA; d_gene: TRBD2
CDR3nt: TGCGCCAGCAGTGAGTCCCCAGGGTCAGGATACGAGCAGTACTTC; CDR3aa: CASSESPGSGYEQYF; j_gene: TRBJ2-7; v_gene: TRBV10-2; abundance: NA; d_gene: NA
CDR3nt: TGCGCCAGCAGCCAACTTGCGGGGGGGTCAAATAATTCACCCCTCCACTTT; CDR3aa: CASSQLAGGSNNSPLHF; j_gene: TRBJ1-6; v_gene: TRBV4-3; abundance: NA; d_gene: NA
CDR3nt: TGTGCCAGCAGCCAAGAGGTTTCCCCAGGGTACGAGGGAGAGCAGTACTTC; CDR3aa: CASSQEVSPGYEGEQYF; j_gene: TRBJ2-7; v_gene: TRBV14; abundance: many; d_gene: NA
CDR3nt: TGTGCCAGCAGCGGGCGGACAGGGTATGTCCAAGAGACCCAGTACTTC; CDR3aa: CASSGRTGYVQETQYF; j_gene: TRBJ2-5; v_gene: TRBV7-2; abundance: NA; d_gene: TRBD1
CDR3nt: TGCGCCAGCACCGAACTGATGCGGGCCGGCACCGGGGAGCTGTTTTTT; CDR3aa: CASTELMRAGTGELFF; j_gene: TRBJ2-2; v_gene: TRBV5-1; abundance: NA; d_gene: NA
CDR3nt: TGTGCCAGCAGCTTAACGAGGACAGGGGGAGCCAACGTCCTGACTTTC; CDR3aa: CASSLTRTGGANVLTF; j_gene: TRBJ2-6; v_gene: TRBV7-3; abundance: NA; d_gene: TRBD1
CDR3nt: TGTGCCATCAGTGAAACAGAGGGACTAGCTGAGCAGTACTTC; CDR3aa: CAISETEGLAEQYF; j_gene: TRBJ2-7; v_gene: TRBV10-3; abundance: NA; d_gene: TRBD2
CDR3nt: TGCAGCGCAGCCCAGCGGAACCAAGAGACCCAGTACTTC; CDR3aa: CSAAQRNQETQYF; j_gene: TRBJ2-5; v_gene: TRBV29-1; abundance: once; d_gene: NA
CDR3nt: TGTGCCTGGAGCCTGACCAGGGTGAACACTGAAGCTTTCTTT; CDR3aa: CAWSLTRVNTEAFF; j_gene: TRBJ1-1; v_gene: TRBV30; abundance: NA; d_gene: NA
CDR3nt: TGCGCCAGCAGCCGTGGGTACAGGGACGAGCAGTACTTC; CDR3aa: CASSRGYRDEQYF; j_gene: TRBJ2-7; v_gene: TRBV4-3; abundance: once; d_gene: NA
CDR3nt: TGTGCCAGCACCCTAGCGGGACCTCGAAATGAGCAGTTCTTC; CDR3aa: CASTLAGPRNEQFF; j_gene: TRBJ2-1; v_gene: TRBV13; abundance: NA; d_gene: TRBD2